This T cell receptor beta chain was identified in a study of identical twins. Healthy Caucasians alone served as donors. This CDR3 is built from 16 residues. V was cut by 5 bases and J by 1 base, with 15 bases left in between. Per the germline V gene, CDR1 is ENHRY and CDR2 is SYGVKD. This clonotype has only a few counts. Through template switching, a universal primer site was introduced, and the cDNA contained unique molecular identifiers. TCRdb fed the 5' RACE reads into MiXCR, producing one record per CDR3 protein. The sample holds hundreds of thousands of distinct CDR3 sequences, about 12% seen once. The data were also submitted as part of a second study, on yellow fever vaccine responses in identical twins.

Sequenced material: PBMCs. The origin of this receptor is a woman aged 18-35 years in good health. This chain joins TRBV10-3 and TRBJ1-3; tentatively, D is TRBD1 (5 bases). Written as DNA, the CDR3 is TGTGCCATCAGTATCTCAGGGCCCCGATCTGGAAACACCATATATTTT. This sequence encodes CAISISGPRSGNTIYF.